The 15 T cell receptor beta chains presented below share a single source sample, sequenced in a study of control samples from healthy donors and cancer patients. Profiled with immunoSEQ multiplex PCR; TCRdb holds only in-frame clones, not every one. This sample has approximately 51,000 clones; around 80% occur once, and the top ten carry roughly a tenth. Sequenced: blood. The origin of the receptors is a man aged 65-85 years in good health.

The chain combines TRBV18 with TRBJ1-4; TRBD1 aligns across 8 bases. Unmatched junction bases numbered 9, after V lost 4 bases and J lost 11 bases. The CDR3 is made up of 14 amino acids. Germline V gene data show CDR1 as KGHSH and CDR2 as LQKENI. CDR3: CASSQGQVVEKLFF. As DNA, the CDR3 is TGTGCCAGCTCACAGGGACAGGTAGTGGAGAAACTGTTTTTT. Variable domain in full (rest from reference TRBV18 and TRBJ1-4): NAGVMQNPRHLVRRRGQEARLRCSPMKGHSHVYWYRQLPEEGLKFMVYLQKENIIDESGMPKERFSAEFPKEGPSILRIQQVVRGDSAAYFCASSQGQVVEKLFFGSGTQLSVL.

This chain uses TRBV28 with TRBJ2-1, with D possibly being TRBD2 (5 bases). The length of the CDR3 is 16 residues. Germline V lookup: CDR1 MDHEN, CDR2 SYDVKM. The germline V and J ends were trimmed by 2 bases and 7 bases, with 18 bases remaining between them. CDR3 loop: CASSLSTSATGNEQFF. DNA of the CDR3: TGTGCCAGCAGTTTAAGTACTAGTGCCACCGGGAATGAGCAGTTCTTC.

This clone appeared a single time. V gene TRBV27 combines with J gene TRBJ2-7; TRBD2 is a possible D gene (5 bases). CDR1 is MNHEY and CDR2 is SMNVEV in the germline V gene (reference sequence). The CDR3 extends over 15 amino acids. Trimming removed 4 bases from V and 1 base from J, with 14 bases in between. CDR3: CASSSRTQPSYEQYF. The CDR3 DNA is TGTGCCAGCAGTTCCAGGACTCAGCCTTCCTACGAGCAGTACTTC.

The V and J genes are TRBV7-9 and TRBJ1-5, with TRBD1 matching over 7 bases. Germline lookup yields CDR1 SEHNR and CDR2 FQNEAQ (reference sequence). With V trimmed by 5 bases and J by 6 bases, 13 bases remained unmatched. The CDR3 is made up of 16 amino acids. CDR3 in amino acids: CASSPSTGRVGQPQHF. Written as DNA, the CDR3 is TGTGCCAGCAGCCCATCGACAGGGAGGGTGGGTCAGCCCCAGCATTTT.

V usage is TRBV18 and J usage is TRBJ1-3; 8 nucleotides agree with TRBD1. This CDR3 spans 16 amino acids. Per germline, CDR1 KGHSH and CDR2 LQKENI. V lost 6 bases to trimming and J lost 0 bases; unmatched junction nucleotides: 7. CDR3 bases: TGTGCCAGCTCCCAGGGGGCGACGCTCTCTGGAAACACCATATATTTT. It yields the protein CASSQGATLSGNTIYF.

The CDR3 protein is CASSLGLGVEQYF. The CDR3 DNA sequence: TGCGCCAGCAGCTTGGGGCTAGGGGTCGAGCAGTACTTC. V usage is TRBV5-1 and J usage is TRBJ2-7; weak D call: TRBD1 (5 bases). V was shortened by 0 bases and J by 6 bases, with 10 bases between the two germline ends. Germline V gene lookup returns CDR1 SGHRS and CDR2 YFSETQ. This CDR3 region has 13 residues.

DNA for the CDR3: TGTGCCAGCAGCCCGGACAGAGACTATGGCTACACCTTC. It codes for CASSPDRDYGYTF. This chain links TRBV7-8 with TRBJ1-2; a weak D match, TRBD1 (6 bases). CDR3 size: 13 residues. Trimming left V 5 bases short and J 3 bases short, with 10 bases between. Germline CDR1 reads SGHVS; CDR2 reads FQNEAQ.

The chain uses TRBV7-7 and TRBJ2-2; 7 nucleotides line up with TRBD1. CDR3 length: 14 residues. Germline CDR1 is SSHAT and CDR2 is FNYEAQ (reference sequence). Trimming cost V 5 bases and J 2 bases; bases outside gene matches: 2. For the CDR3, the DNA is TGTGCCAGCAGCGACAGGGTAAACACCGGGGAGCTGTTTTTT. Its protein product is CASSDRVNTGELFF.

This rearrangement joins TRBV10-3 to TRBJ1-6, with 7 bases that match TRBD1. CDR3 length: 16 residues. Germline V lookup: CDR1 ENHRY, CDR2 SYGVKD. Trimming cost V 0 bases and J 6 bases; bases outside gene matches: 5. The CDR3 DNA sequence: TGTGCCATCAGTGAGTCCAAGAGGACAGGTAATTCACCCCTCCACTTT. Protein: CAISESKRTGNSPLHF.

This clone was observed a single time. Other nucleotide sequences from this sample produce the same CDR3. The chain recombines TRBV12-3 or TRBV12-4 with TRBJ2-5; no firm D call. CDR3 size: 11 residues. Deletions cut 0 bases from V and 4 bases from J, with 0 bases between. CDR3 in DNA: TGTGCCAGCAGTTTAGCAGAGACCCAGTACTTC. The encoded protein is CASSLAETQYF.

The chain is built from TRBV24-1 and TRBJ2-3; 10 bases are a match to TRBD2. J was trimmed by 8 bases and V by 2 bases; bases with no gene match: 3. The CDR3 contains 14 residues. Germline V gene sequence: CDR1 KGHDR, CDR2 SFDVKD. CDR3 nucleotide sequence: TGTGCCACCAGTGATTACCTAGCGGGAGTTACGCAGTATTTT. The encoded protein is CATSDYLAGVTQYF.

The V and J genes are TRBV7-9 and TRBJ2-1, with 12 nucleotides matching TRBD2. The trim removed 5 bases at V and 9 bases at J, leaving 8 bases unmatched. Germline-derived CDR1 and CDR2 are SEHNR and FQNEAQ (reference sequence). This CDR3 spans 15 amino acids. CDR3 in DNA: TGTGCCAGCAGCCCCTCTAGCGGGAGGGCCGGTGAGCAGTTCTTC. It yields the protein CASSPSSGRAGEQFF.

This clone was seen more than once but under ten times. The rearrangement joins TRBV15 to TRBJ1-6; D uncertain. The germline V and J ends were trimmed by 2 bases and 8 bases, with 16 bases remaining between them. The germline gives CDR1 LNHNV, CDR2 YYDKDF (reference sequence). This CDR3 is built from 16 residues. CDR3 residues: CATSRPTQSEDSPLHF. In DNA form, the CDR3 reads TGTGCCACCAGCAGACCCACCCAAAGCGAGGATTCACCCCTCCACTTT.

This clone was detected many times. The V call is TRBV28, the J call TRBJ1-6, with a possible D match to TRBD1 (6 bases). Per germline, CDR1 MDHEN and CDR2 SYDVKM. Trimming pared 6 bases from V and 6 bases from J, leaving 12 bases between. The CDR3 length is 14 residues. The CDR3 reads CASRQGVVNSPLHF. CDR3 nucleotide sequence: TGTGCCAGCAGACAGGGTGTGGTTAATTCACCCCTCCACTTT. The whole variable domain, remainder taken from reference TRBV28 and TRBJ1-6, is DVKVTQSSRYLVKRTGEKVFLECVQDMDHENMFWYRQDPGLGLRLIYFSYDVKMKEKGDIPEGYSVSREKKERFSLILESASTNQTSMYLCASRQGVVNSPLHFGNGTRLTVT.

This rearrangement joins TRBV11-2 to TRBJ2-3; D is possibly TRBD2 (6 bases). Trimming pared 5 bases from V and 6 bases from J, leaving 21 bases between. Germline CDR1 and CDR2: SGHAT and FQNNGV. The length of the CDR3 is 16 residues. This chain's CDR3 is CASSLNPYGSGDTQYF. Here the CDR3 DNA reads TGTGCCAGCAGCCTGAATCCATACGGGAGCGGGGATACGCAGTATTTT.